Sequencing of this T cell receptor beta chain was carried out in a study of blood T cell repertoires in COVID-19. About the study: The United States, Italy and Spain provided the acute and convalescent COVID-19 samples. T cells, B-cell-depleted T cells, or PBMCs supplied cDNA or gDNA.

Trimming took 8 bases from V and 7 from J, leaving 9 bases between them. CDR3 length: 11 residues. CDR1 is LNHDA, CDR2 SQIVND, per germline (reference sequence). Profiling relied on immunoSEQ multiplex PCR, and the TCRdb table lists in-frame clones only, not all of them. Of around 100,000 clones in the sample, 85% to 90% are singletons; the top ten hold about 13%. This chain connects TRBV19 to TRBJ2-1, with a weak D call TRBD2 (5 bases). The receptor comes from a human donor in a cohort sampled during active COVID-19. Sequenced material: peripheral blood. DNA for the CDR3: TGTGCCAGTGAGGGTTGGAATGAGCAGTTCTTC. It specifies CASEGWNEQFF.